This T cell receptor beta chain was captured by sequencing in a study of blood T cell repertoires in COVID-19. Study as a whole: From the United States, Italy and Spain came samples of acute and convalescent COVID-19. From T cells, B-cell-depleted T cells, or PBMCs came the material, which was cDNA or gDNA.

Concerning this clone: One end of the junction varies from germline; a read error may be responsible.

Libraries were prepared by immunoSEQ multiplex PCR; TCRdb keeps only in-frame clonotypes and omits some of them. The sample contains about 380,000 clones, around 89% of which appear only once. The CDR3 is 15 amino acids. Germline V gene lookup returns CDR1 LNHNV and CDR2 YYDKDF (reference sequence). The sequence was obtained from a man aged 18 to 30 with active or convalescent COVID-19. Sequencing was done on a sample of peripheral blood. The V gene is TRBV15, the J gene TRBJ2-6; tentatively, D is TRBD1 (5 bases). The CDR3 nucleotides read TGTGCCACCAGCAGAGAGTACTCTGGGGCCAACGTGCTGACTTTC. It codes for CATSREYSGANVLTF.